Below, 11 T cell receptor beta chains from the same sample are listed, as sequenced in a study of blood T cell repertoires in COVID-19. The table came from immunoSEQ multiplex PCR; TCRdb's copy has only in-frame clones and leaves some out. The table has tens of thousands of clones, about 87% seen once; the top ten hold less than 55%. The sample consisted of peripheral blood. All receptors come from a human donor in a cohort sampled during active COVID-19.

Comment on this clone: Sequence at one end of the junction differs from germline and may be a read error. The J gene is TRBJ2-1, the V gene TRBV6-4; D ambiguous. The CDR3 is made up of 13 amino acids. Germline CDR1 MRHNA, CDR2 SNTAGT. Here the CDR3 DNA reads TGTGCCAGTAGTGGTAGCTCCTACAATGAGCAGTTCTTC. Its protein product is CASSGSSYNEQFF.

This chain links TRBV5-1 with TRBJ2-1; D unresolved. From germline, CDR1 is SGHRS and CDR2 YFSETQ. Trimming cost V 4 bases and J 0 bases, with 11 bases left between them. This CDR3 region has 15 residues. The CDR3 region is CASSPSLSSYNEQFF. CDR3 in DNA: TGCGCCAGCAGCCCCTCACTGAGCTCCTACAATGAGCAGTTCTTC.

This clone appeared once. The chain recombines TRBV24-1 with TRBJ1-2; D not certain. Germline CDR1 reads KGHDR; CDR2 reads SFDVKD. The length of the CDR3 is 14 residues. The V end was cut by 2 bases, the J end by 4 bases, with 10 bases between. The CDR3 protein is CATSDSTRGYGYTF. Here the CDR3 DNA reads TGTGCCACCAGTGATTCGACGAGAGGCTATGGCTACACCTTC.

The V and J genes are TRBV10-1 and TRBJ2-2; D uncertain. The V end was cut by 1 base, the J end by 4 bases, with 4 bases between. The germline V gene has CDR1 WNHNN and CDR2 SYGVQD (reference sequence). The CDR3 extends over 13 amino acids. The CDR3 here is CASSEYSTGELFF. For the CDR3, the DNA is TGCGCCAGCAGTGAGTACAGCACCGGGGAGCTGTTTTTT.

The rearrangement links TRBV6-1 to TRBJ1-2; TRBD1 matches 8 bases. CDR3 length: 14 residues. Germline V gives CDR1 MNHNS, CDR2 SASEGT. J lost 3 bases, V lost 2 bases, and 2 bases had no gene match. The CDR3 coding sequence is TGTGCCAGCAGTGAAACAGGGGGGGACTATGGCTACACCTTC. The encoded protein is CASSETGGDYGYTF.

The V and J genes are TRBV27 and TRBJ2-1; TRBD2 matches at 11 bases. The CDR3 length is 15 residues. Trimming cost V 6 bases and J 7 bases; bases outside gene matches: 8. Per the germline V gene, CDR1 is MNHEY and CDR2 is SMNVEV (reference sequence). Written as DNA, the CDR3 is TGTGCCAGCAGCCCGATAGCGGGGGGGTCAAATGAGCAGTTCTTC. Its protein product is CASSPIAGGSNEQFF.

This chain joins TRBV5-8 and TRBJ1-6, with D perhaps matching TRBD1 (6 bases). This CDR3 region has 16 residues. CDR1 and CDR2 (germline): SGHTS, YDEGEE. The ends were cut back, 5 bases at V and 1 base at J, with 13 bases in the middle. This chain's CDR3 is CASRIRDTSYNSPLHF. CDR3 coding DNA: TGTGCCAGCAGAATCAGGGACACGTCCTATAATTCACCCCTCCACTTT.

The count of this clone is one. This chain connects TRBV5-1 to TRBJ2-7; tentatively, D is TRBD1 (6 bases). V gave up 4 bases and J gave up 4 bases, with 15 bases separating them. This CDR3 is 14 amino acids long. Germline CDR1 reads SGHRS; CDR2 reads YFSETQ. CDR3 nucleotides: TGCGCCAGCAGCGTCCGGGACACCGATTACGAGCAGTACTTC. It yields the protein CASSVRDTDYEQYF.

The rearrangement joins TRBV19 to TRBJ1-1; 7 bases match TRBD1. The V gene's germline CDR1 is LNHDA and CDR2 SQIVND (reference sequence). Losses at the gene ends were 3 bases for V and 3 bases for J; bases not matched to a gene: 7. The CDR3 spans 15 residues. The CDR3, as DNA: TGTGCCAGTAGTATCCGACAGGGAGTAGACACTGAAGCTTTCTTT. Amino acid sequence: CASSIRQGVDTEAFF.

This chain connects TRBV9 to TRBJ2-6; a possible D gene is TRBD2 (5 bases). The CDR3 has 15 amino acids. In germline, CDR1 is SGDLS, CDR2 YYNGEE. Trimming left V 0 bases short and J 2 bases short, with 6 bases between. The CDR3 loop reads CASSVGGTGANVLTF. CDR3 in DNA: TGTGCCAGCAGCGTAGGAGGGACTGGGGCCAACGTCCTGACTTTC.

This sequence joins TRBV24-1 and TRBJ2-3; TRBD2 agrees at 7 bases. V lost 3 bases, J lost 4 bases, and 12 bases stayed unmatched. This CDR3 is built from 17 residues. Germline assignment: CDR1 KGHDR and CDR2 SFDVKD. The CDR3 protein is CATSDATGLAASDTQYF. The CDR3 nucleotides are TGTGCCACCAGTGATGCTACGGGCCTAGCGGCTTCAGATACGCAGTATTTT.